Sequencing of this T cell receptor (beta chain) was carried out in a study of blood T cell repertoires in COVID-19. The ends lost 6 bases at V and 3 bases at J; junction bases unmatched: 7. The CDR3 has 14 amino acids. Germline loops: CDR1 MRHNA, CDR2 SNTAGT. Clones were read by immunoSEQ multiplex PCR, and TCRdb kept only the in-frame ones, dropping some. The data hold some 390,000 clones, with about nine tenths observed a single time. The clonotype was recovered from a woman between 40 and 50 years old with COVID-19, enrolled during active disease. The chain employs TRBV6-4 and TRBJ1-1, with TRBD1 identical over 7 bases. Sequencing input: peripheral blood. CDR3 sequence (DNA): TGTGCCAGCAGCCCAACAGGGGAGGACACTGAAGCTTTCTTT. Amino acids: CASSPTGEDTEAFF.